This T cell receptor (beta chain) was recovered during a study of T cell responses to AZD1222 COVID-19 vaccine. Germline values: CDR1 SGDLS, CDR2 YYNGEE. The CDR3 is made up of 16 amino acids. The germline V and J ends were trimmed by 0 bases and 0 bases, with 11 bases remaining between them. A note on this clone: The antigen remains unidentified.

Findings and limits, study-wide: Seropositive at baseline were only a handful of AZD1222 recipients. Donors skewed white British and female; clonal diversity was possibly underestimated. Spike was spanned by vaccine-associated CD4 TCRs, with dominance at 160-218 and 743-854. Two AZD1222 administrations were followed by greater Spike-specific TCR breadth and depth.

Sequencing used immunoSEQ multiplex PCR; TCRdb keeps in-frame clones, though not all of them. In the table there are around 100,000 clones, 87% of which are singletons. This chain joins TRBV9 and TRBJ2-3; a possible D gene is TRBD1 (6 bases). This TCR came from an adult who received the AZD1222 COVID-19 vaccine. The source was peripheral blood, collected 28 days after the second AZD1222 dose. The CDR3 loop reads CASSVGGTPSTDTQYF. Here the CDR3 DNA reads TGTGCCAGCAGCGTAGGGGGGACACCTAGCACAGATACGCAGTATTTT. The full variable domain, rest sourced from reference TRBV9 and TRBJ2-3, is DSGVTQTPKHLITATGQRVTLRCSPRSGDLSVYWYQQSLDQGLQFLIQYYNGEERAKGNILERFSAQQFPDLHSELNLSSLELGDSALYFCASSVGGTPSTDTQYFGPGTRLTVL.